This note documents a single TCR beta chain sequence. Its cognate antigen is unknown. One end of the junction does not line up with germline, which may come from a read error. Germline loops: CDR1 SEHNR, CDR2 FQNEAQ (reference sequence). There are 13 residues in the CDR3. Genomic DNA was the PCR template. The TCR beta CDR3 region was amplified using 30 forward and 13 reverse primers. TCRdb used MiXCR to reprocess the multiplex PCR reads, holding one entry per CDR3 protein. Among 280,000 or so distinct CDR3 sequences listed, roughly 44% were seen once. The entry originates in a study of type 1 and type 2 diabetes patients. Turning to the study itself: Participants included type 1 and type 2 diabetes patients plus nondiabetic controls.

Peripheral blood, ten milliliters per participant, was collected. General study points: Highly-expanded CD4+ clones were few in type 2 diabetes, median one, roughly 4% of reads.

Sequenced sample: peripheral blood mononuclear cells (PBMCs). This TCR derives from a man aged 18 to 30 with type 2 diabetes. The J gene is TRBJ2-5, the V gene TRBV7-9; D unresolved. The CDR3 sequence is CATSRYGVGNQYF. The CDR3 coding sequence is TGTGCCACCAGCAGATATGGGGTGGGTAACCAGTACTTC.